Each of the 31 T cell receptor beta chains below was sequenced from the same sample in a study of cytomegalovirus exposure and HLA in healthy donors. The table came from immunoSEQ multiplex PCR; TCRdb's copy has only in-frame clones and leaves some out. This sample has some 110,000 clones, with about 84% found just once. The specimen was PBMCs. The source is a man between 18 and 29 years old in good health and CMV-seronegative.

This sequence joins TRBV6-4 and TRBJ2-3, with D tentatively TRBD2 (5 bases). Per the germline V gene, CDR1 is MRHNA and CDR2 is SNTAGT. The CDR3 spans 14 residues. Trimming left V 3 bases short and J 2 bases short, with 9 bases between. The DNA of the CDR3 is TGTGCCAGCAGTGATTCGGGGTTCACAGATACGCAGTATTTT. Translated: CASSDSGFTDTQYF.

The chain links TRBV23-1 to TRBJ2-7; maybe TRBD1 (6 bases). TRBV23-1 is known as an ORF, though its function is uncertain. The length of the CDR3 is 16 residues. Trimming pared 6 bases from V and 2 bases from J, leaving 20 bases between. CDR3 protein: CASSQGGHPWPYEQYF. The DNA for the CDR3 is TGCGCCAGCAGCCAAGGGGGACACCCCTGGCCCTACGAGCAGTACTTC.

CDR3 in amino acids: CAISESRDRNSYEQYF. The DNA for the CDR3 is TGTGCCATCAGTGAGTCCCGGGACAGAAACTCCTACGAGCAGTACTTC. The chain joins TRBV10-3 to TRBJ2-7, with TRBD1 matching over 7 bases. The CDR3 consists of 16 residues. Germline loops: CDR1 ENHRY, CDR2 SYGVKD. Unmatched junction bases numbered 5, after V lost 0 bases and J lost 0 bases.

This clone has just one count. The chain recombines TRBV4-1 with TRBJ2-1, with 7 bases identical to TRBD2. This CDR3 spans 16 amino acids. V was clipped by 8 bases and J by 5 bases; unmatched bases: 15. The germline V gene has CDR1 MGHRA and CDR2 YSYEKL. CDR3 DNA sequence: TGCGCCAGCGCGCTCCTTGTGCTAGCGGACCACAATGAGCAGTTCTTC. Protein product: CASALLVLADHNEQFF.

The chain is built from TRBV20-1 and TRBJ2-1; D remains unclear. Trimming left V 3 bases short and J 7 bases short, with 4 bases between. Germline V gene lookup returns CDR1 DFQATT and CDR2 SNEGSKA (reference sequence). The CDR3 sequence is 10 residues long. DNA of the CDR3: TGCAGTGCTAGGGCTAATGAGCAGTTCTTC. Protein: CSARANEQFF.

V and J are TRBV13 and TRBJ2-2; 9 bases line up with TRBD1. Losses at the gene ends were 1 base for V and 8 bases for J; bases not matched to a gene: 5. Germline CDR1 reads PRHDT; CDR2 reads FYEKMQ (reference sequence). The CDR3 consists of 15 residues. The CDR3 here is CASSLEGQGIGELFF. The DNA of the CDR3 is TGTGCCAGCAGCTTAGAGGGACAGGGTATTGGGGAGCTGTTTTTT.

The chain uses TRBV2 and TRBJ1-2; D call uncertain. The V gene lost 6 bases and the J gene lost 0 bases, with 20 bases spanning the gap. The CDR3 loop spans 17 amino acids. Germline CDR1 is SNHLY and CDR2 is FYNNEI. The CDR3 here is CASRRYLRHTANYGYTF. The CDR3 DNA follows: TGTGCCAGCAGACGCTACCTAAGACACACCGCTAACTATGGCTACACCTTC.

This clone appeared many times. Mismatch with germline at one junction end may stem from a read error. The CDR3 reads CSIDPGQGLPEAFF. CDR3 bases: TGCAGCATTGACCCGGGACAGGGCCTTCCGGAAGCTTTCTTT. The chain combines TRBV29-1 with TRBJ1-1, with 9 bases identical to TRBD1. The CDR3 length is 14 residues. Germline CDR1 SQVTM, CDR2 ANQGSEA. Looking up the rest from reference TRBV29-1 and TRBJ1-1 gives the full variable domain: SAVISQKPSRDICQRGTSLTIQCQVDSQVTMMFWYRQQPGQSLTLIATANQGSEATYESGFVIDKFPISRPNLTFSTLTVSNMSPEDSSIYLCSIDPGQGLPEAFFGQGTRLTVV.

The rearrangement links TRBV5-1 to TRBJ2-4, with 7 bases fitting TRBD2. CDR1 and CDR2 (germline): SGHRS, YFSETQ. Trimming cost V 4 bases and J 8 bases; bases outside gene matches: 12. There are 15 residues in the CDR3. The CDR3 here is CASSTVGSGLDIQYF. The CDR3 DNA follows: TGCGCCAGCAGCACGGTGGGTAGCGGGTTGGACATTCAGTACTTC.

The J gene is TRBJ2-7, the V gene TRBV2; 9 bases are shared with TRBD1. This CDR3 spans 15 amino acids. Germline V gene data show CDR1 as SNHLY and CDR2 as FYNNEI. V gave up 9 bases and J gave up 2 bases; unmatched junction bases: 11. CDR3 sequence (DNA): TGTGCCAGTAACGGACAGGGGAGGGGGCCCTACGAGCAGTACTTC. Its translation: CASNGQGRGPYEQYF.

The J gene is TRBJ2-2, the V gene TRBV18; 9 bases fit TRBD1. CDR3 length: 16 amino acids. The junction had 6 bases not matched to a gene; V was cut back by 3 bases and J by 4 bases. CDR1 is KGHSH and CDR2 is LQKENI in the germline V gene. The CDR3 is CASSPLGQGSTGELFF. DNA for the CDR3: TGTGCCAGCTCACCTCTAGGACAGGGGAGCACCGGGGAGCTGTTTTTT. Using reference TRBV18 and TRBJ2-2 for the parts outside the CDR3, the full variable domain is NAGVMQNPRHLVRRRGQEARLRCSPMKGHSHVYWYRQLPEEGLKFMVYLQKENIIDESGMPKERFSAEFPKEGPSILRIQQVVRGDSAAYFCASSPLGQGSTGELFFGEGSRLTVL.

The V and J genes are TRBV5-1 and TRBJ1-4; D is undetermined. Germline CDR1 is SGHRS and CDR2 is YFSETQ. The CDR3 is made up of 14 amino acids. Trimming left V 0 bases short and J 8 bases short, with 11 bases between. As DNA, the CDR3 is TGCGCCAGCAGCTTGGGGAGGATTGGGGAAAAACTGTTTTTT. Protein product: CASSLGRIGEKLFF.

This clone has just a few counts. This rearrangement joins TRBV9 to TRBJ2-7; D possibly corresponds to TRBD2 (6 bases). Germline V CDR1 and CDR2: SGDLS, YYNGEE. This CDR3 region has 13 residues. The germline V and J ends were trimmed by 0 bases and 3 bases, with 7 bases remaining between them. CDR3 in DNA: TGTGCCAGCAGCGTAGCAGCGGGCTACGAGCAGTACTTC. This translates into CASSVAAGYEQYF.

The chain combines TRBV5-1 with TRBJ2-3; D is ambiguous. CDR1 is SGHRS and CDR2 is YFSETQ in the germline V gene. This CDR3 is built from 14 residues. V was cut by 4 bases and J by 0 bases, with 9 bases left in between. In DNA form, the CDR3 reads TGCGCCAGCAGCAAAACCCTAAGCACAGATACGCAGTATTTT. Its translation: CASSKTLSTDTQYF.

The chain recombines TRBV4-2 with TRBJ2-3, with 10 bases matching TRBD2. V was clipped by 4 bases and J by 4 bases; unmatched bases: 14. CDR3 size: 18 residues. Germline V lookup: CDR1 LGHNA, CDR2 YNFKEQ. CDR3 region: CASSRGEGLAGVADTQYF. CDR3 nucleotides: TGTGCCAGCAGCCGCGGAGAGGGGCTAGCGGGAGTGGCAGATACGCAGTATTTT.

J is TRBJ1-1 and V is TRBV30, with 9 bases identical to TRBD1. V shed 5 bases, J shed 7 bases, and the junction held 2 bases outside the gene matches. The CDR3 is made up of 11 amino acids. CDR1 is GTSNPN and CDR2 is SVGIG in the germline V gene (reference sequence). CDR3 DNA: TGTGCCTGGGGGGGACAGGGTGAAGCTTTCTTT. It translates to CAWGGQGEAFF.

The CDR3 DNA sequence: TGTGCCAGCAGTAATGGACAGGGCACTGAAGCTTTCTTT. It is translated as CASSNGQGTEAFF. The V call is TRBV6-1, the J call TRBJ1-1; 8 nucleotides match TRBD1. Germline trimming cut 5 bases from V and 4 bases from J; bases unmatched to any gene: 3. The CDR3 has 13 amino acids. The germline gives CDR1 MNHNS, CDR2 SASEGT.

This clone showed up just a few times. The rearrangement joins TRBV5-1 to TRBJ2-7, with 9 bases fitting TRBD1. The trim removed 0 bases at V and 7 bases at J, leaving 8 bases unmatched. The CDR3 contains 15 residues. CDR1 is SGHRS and CDR2 is YFSETQ in the germline V gene. The CDR3 nucleotides read TGCGCCAGCAGCTTGGAGGGGACAGGGTACCAGGAGCAGTACTTC. The encoded protein is CASSLEGTGYQEQYF.

The chain is built from TRBV20-1 and TRBJ1-4, with TRBD1 as a possible D gene (5 bases). The germline V and J ends were trimmed by 3 bases and 13 bases, with 12 bases remaining between them. CDR1 DFQATT and CDR2 SNEGSKA come from the germline V gene (reference sequence). CDR3 length equals 11 residues. The CDR3 reads CSASISGTLFF. The CDR3 bases are TGCAGTGCTAGTATAAGCGGGACACTGTTTTTT.

The chain combines TRBV14 with TRBJ1-3, with 9 bases lining up with TRBD1. Germline trimming cut 0 bases from V and 1 base from J; bases unmatched to any gene: 13. Looked up from germline, CDR1 is SGHDN and CDR2 is FVKESK. The CDR3 loop spans 20 amino acids. The CDR3 reads CASSQDQAGTGRMSGNTIYF. The CDR3 DNA reads as TGTGCCAGCAGCCAAGATCAGGCCGGGACAGGGAGGATGTCTGGAAACACCATATATTTT.

The chain joins TRBV6-1 to TRBJ1-5, with TRBD1 identical over 9 bases. CDR1 MNHNS and CDR2 SASEGT come from the germline V gene. With V trimmed by 3 bases and J by 3 bases, 3 bases remained unmatched. This CDR3 has 15 residues. CDR3 sequence: CASSEGQGPNQPQHF. The CDR3 region has the DNA TGTGCCAGCAGTGAGGGACAGGGTCCCAATCAGCCCCAGCATTTT.

This chain connects TRBV30 to TRBJ2-1, with a weak D call TRBD1 (5 bases). CDR1 is GTSNPN and CDR2 is SVGIG in the germline V gene (reference sequence). CDR3 size: 15 residues. Trimming left V 0 bases short and J 6 bases short, with 15 bases between. The chain's CDR3 is CAWSVPAMGLNEQFF. CDR3 coding DNA: TGTGCCTGGAGTGTGCCAGCCATGGGGCTCAATGAGCAGTTCTTC.

This clone was detected a few times. The gene calls are TRBV18 and TRBJ1-1, with D perhaps matching TRBD1 (5 bases). Germline V CDR1 and CDR2: KGHSH, LQKENI. Deletions cut 3 bases from V and 0 bases from J, with 8 bases between. The CDR3 is 14 residues long. CDR3 nucleotides: TGTGCCAGCTCACCGGCAGGGTTGAACACTGAAGCTTTCTTT. As protein: CASSPAGLNTEAFF.

V and J are TRBV5-1 and TRBJ2-3; no clear D. This CDR3 contains 12 residues. V was pared by 0 bases and J by 5 bases, with 4 bases between. Germline V lookup: CDR1 SGHRS, CDR2 YFSETQ. The CDR3 sequence: CASSLALDTQYF. CDR3 in DNA: TGCGCCAGCAGCTTGGCCTTAGATACGCAGTATTTT. The whole variable domain, filled in from reference TRBV5-1 and TRBJ2-3, reads KAGVTQTPRYLIKTRGQQVTLSCSPISGHRSVSWYQQTPGQGLQFLFEYFSETQRNKGNFPGRFSGRQFSNSRSEMNVSTLELGDSALYLCASSLALDTQYFGPGTRLTVL.

This chain uses TRBV30 with TRBJ1-3; tentatively, D is TRBD1 (5 bases). The CDR3 sequence is 16 residues long. Germline-derived CDR1 and CDR2 are GTSNPN and SVGIG (reference sequence). Between the trimmed V and J ends, which lost 2 bases and 0 bases, there was a span of 14 bases. CDR3 coding DNA: TGTGCCTGGAGTACGGGGACTCCCTACTCTGGAAACACCATATATTTT. Encoded protein: CAWSTGTPYSGNTIYF. Filled out from reference TRBV30 and TRBJ1-3, the complete variable domain reads SQTIHQWPATLVQPVGSPLSLECTVEGTSNPNLYWYRQAAGRGLQLLFYSVGIGQISSEVPQNLSASRPQDRQFILSSKKLLLSDSGFYLCAWSTGTPYSGNTIYFGEGSWLTVV.

The chain combines TRBV13 with TRBJ2-1; the match to TRBD1 covers 7 bases. Germline V gives CDR1 PRHDT, CDR2 FYEKMQ (reference sequence). The ends lost 5 bases at V and 6 bases at J; junction bases unmatched: 7. The CDR3 loop spans 14 amino acids. The CDR3 region is CASSTRDSGNEQFF. For the CDR3, the DNA is TGTGCCAGCAGCACCCGGGACAGTGGCAATGAGCAGTTCTTC.

This clone occurred a few times. The genes are TRBV25-1 and TRBJ1-6; a possible D gene is TRBD1 (6 bases). In germline, CDR1 is MGHDK, CDR2 SYGVNS. The V and J ends lost 7 bases and 7 bases respectively, with 11 bases between them. This CDR3 has 13 residues. The DNA of the CDR3 is TGTGCCAGCACCGGGACACAGAATTCACCCCTCCACTTT. It yields the protein CASTGTQNSPLHF.

The V call is TRBV14, the J call TRBJ2-1; maybe TRBD1 (5 bases). The ends were cut back, 0 bases at V and 6 bases at J, with 12 bases in the middle. The CDR3 spans 15 residues. Germline V lookup: CDR1 SGHDN, CDR2 FVKESK. CDR3 loop: CASSQDPRRGNEQFF. The CDR3 coding sequence is TGTGCCAGCAGCCAAGATCCTAGAAGGGGCAATGAGCAGTTCTTC. The entire variable domain, with the rest obtained from reference TRBV14 and TRBJ2-1, is as follows: EAGVTQFPSHSVIEKGQTVTLRCDPISGHDNLYWYRRVMGKEIKFLLHFVKESKQDESGMPNNRFLAERTGGTYSTLKVQPAELEDSGVYFCASSQDPRRGNEQFFGPGTRLTVL.

This clone was counted once. The chain links TRBV7-9 to TRBJ2-7; 8 bases map to TRBD1. From germline, CDR1 is SEHNR and CDR2 FQNEAQ (reference sequence). The J segment lost 4 bases and the V segment lost 5 bases, leaving 10 bases of the junction unmatched. The CDR3 contains 15 residues. CDR3 sequence (DNA): TGTGCCAGCAGCCCCCTAGGACAGGGTCGGTACGAGCAGTACTTC. Encoded protein: CASSPLGQGRYEQYF.

This chain links TRBV19 with TRBJ1-1; TRBD1 aligns across 9 bases. The germline V gene has CDR1 LNHDA and CDR2 SQIVND (reference sequence). The CDR3 consists of 15 residues. Unmatched junction bases numbered 8, after V lost 4 bases and J lost 5 bases. The DNA for the CDR3 is TGTGCCAGTAGTACAATTCGACAGGGGGTGACTGAAGCTTTCTTT. Translation gives CASSTIRQGVTEAFF.

The chain uses TRBV27 and TRBJ2-1, with TRBD1 matching over 9 bases. CDR1 and CDR2 from the germline V gene are MNHEY and SMNVEV (reference sequence). The V and J ends lost 7 bases and 7 bases, in that order; junction bases with no gene match: 5. The length of the CDR3 is 13 residues. DNA of the CDR3: TGTGCCAGCAAACAGGGGGCTCTAAATGAGCAGTTCTTC. It translates to CASKQGALNEQFF.